This TCR beta chain was identified in a study of cytomegalovirus exposure and HLA in healthy donors. Study-level findings and limits: Earlier analysis looked at TCR beta V segments, and most were productive about 87% or about 30% of the time.

The PCR was carried out with 60 Vbeta primers and 13 Jbeta primers. Clones were sequenced by immunoSEQ multiplex PCR, and TCRdb holds only the in-frame ones, with some missing. The table includes roughly 150,000 clones, around 9.6% detected once. This clone appeared a few times. Its antigen is not known. Germline V gene lookup returns CDR1 LGHNA and CDR2 YSLEER. V shed 3 bases and J shed 7 bases, with 16 bases lying between them. This CDR3 spans 14 amino acids. The source is a male donor in good health and CMV-seronegative. The chain uses TRBV4-3 and TRBJ2-7; possible D gene TRBD2, 7 bases. What was sequenced was PBMCs. CDR3 sequence reads: CASSQGGHIGEQYF. CDR3 sequence (DNA): TGCGCCAGCAGCCAGGGGGGGCACATCGGAGAGCAGTACTTC.